This entry is about one T cell receptor beta chain. Its cognate antigen is unknown. These data are taken from a study of cytotoxic CD8 clonotypes in ibrutinib-treated CLL. The wider study: After a median roughly a year on treatment (6 to 36), response samples were drawn. On average, almost 95,000 productive rearrangements and some 240,000 productive templates per sample.

This table comes from immunoSEQ multiplex PCR, and its TCRdb copy is limited to in-frame clones, with some not included. The table lists 130,000 or so clones, around four fifths of them singletons. Study-wide results and caveats: Shared public clonotypes were rare, and on treatment they either got smaller or stayed the same.

V lost 3 bases and J 1 base, leaving 15 bases between the germline ends. CDR3 length: 16 residues. Per the germline V gene, CDR1 is SGHVS and CDR2 is FQNEAQ. The material was PBMCs, obtained after 24 months of ibrutinib treatment. The chain recombines TRBV7-8 with TRBJ2-5; D assignment may be TRBD1 or TRBD2 (6 bases each). This TCR was sampled from a human donor with chronic lymphocytic leukemia. DNA of the CDR3: TGTGCCAGCAGCTTGGGATCTAGGGGGGCCCAAGAGACCCAGTACTTC. Protein: CASSLGSRGAQETQYF.